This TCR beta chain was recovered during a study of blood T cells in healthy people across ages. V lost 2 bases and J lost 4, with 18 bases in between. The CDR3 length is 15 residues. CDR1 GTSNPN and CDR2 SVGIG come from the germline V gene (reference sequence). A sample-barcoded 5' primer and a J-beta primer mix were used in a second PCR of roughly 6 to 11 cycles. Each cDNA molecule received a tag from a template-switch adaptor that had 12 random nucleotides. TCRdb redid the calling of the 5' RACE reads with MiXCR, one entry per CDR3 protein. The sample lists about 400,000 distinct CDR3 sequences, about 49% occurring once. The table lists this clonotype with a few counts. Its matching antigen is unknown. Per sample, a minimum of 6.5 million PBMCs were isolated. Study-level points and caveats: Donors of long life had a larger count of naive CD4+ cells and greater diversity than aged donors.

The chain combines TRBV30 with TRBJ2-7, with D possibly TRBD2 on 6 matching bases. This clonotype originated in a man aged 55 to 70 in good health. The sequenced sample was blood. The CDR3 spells CAWSPGRRGRYEQYF. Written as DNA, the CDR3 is TGTGCCTGGAGTCCTGGGAGGAGGGGCCGATACGAGCAGTACTTC.